These 21 T cell receptor beta chains were all obtained from the same sample, sequenced in a study of blood T cell repertoires in COVID-19. Produced via immunoSEQ multiplex PCR; TCRdb's table is partial and in-frame only. The data show 120,000 to 150,000 clones, with around four fifths seen just once and about 3.2% held by the top ten. Material: peripheral blood. Source of these receptors: a woman in her forties with active or convalescent COVID-19.

For this clone: Other DNA sequences within the sample encode an identical CDR3. V is TRBV6-5 and J is TRBJ1-2; D may be TRBD1 (5 bases). Germline V CDR1 and CDR2: MNHEY, SVGAGI. V shed 5 bases and J shed 2 bases, with 9 bases lying between them. CDR3 length: 13 residues. In nucleotides, the CDR3 is TGTGCCAGCAGTCCCGACAGCAACTATGGCTACACCTTC. Translated: CASSPDSNYGYTF.

V usage is TRBV19 and J usage is TRBJ1-5; no clear D. The germline CDR1 and CDR2 sequences are LNHDA and SQIVND (reference sequence). The V end was cut by 4 bases, the J end by 11 bases, with 12 bases between. This CDR3 contains 12 residues. The CDR3 DNA reads as TGTGCCAGTAGTAACCCAGGCAGGACCCAGCATTTT. Residues: CASSNPGRTQHF.

V and J are TRBV19 and TRBJ1-1; TRBD1 aligns across 10 bases. The germline CDR1 and CDR2 sequences are LNHDA and SQIVND (reference sequence). The V gene end was trimmed by 2 bases and the J gene end by 5 bases; junction bases not matched to a gene: 5. The CDR3 extends over 15 amino acids. CDR3: CASSISTGGGTEAFF. Written as DNA, the CDR3 is TGTGCCAGTAGTATATCGACAGGGGGCGGAACTGAAGCTTTCTTT.

This clone was counted a few times. This rearrangement joins TRBV7-2 to TRBJ2-1; TRBD2 might be the D (5 bases). The CDR3 extends over 16 amino acids. V was pared by 4 bases and J by 4 bases, with 17 bases between. Germline CDR1 is SGHTA and CDR2 is FQGNSA. CDR3 residues: CASSSSLGTFYNEQFF. DNA of the CDR3: TGTGCCAGCAGCTCTAGCCTAGGTACCTTTTACAATGAGCAGTTCTTC.

V gene TRBV7-2 combines with J gene TRBJ1-2; no definite D call. This CDR3 is built from 14 residues. Trimming took off 5 bases at V and 8 bases at J, with 18 bases between the two ends. Germline CDR1 and CDR2: SGHTA and FQGNSA. The CDR3 sequence: CASSLSQAILGYTF. The CDR3 nucleotides read TGTGCCAGCAGCCTTTCCCAAGCGATCCTAGGCTACACCTTC.

V and J are TRBV4-1 and TRBJ1-1, with D maybe TRBD1 (6 bases). This CDR3 comprises 15 residues. V was trimmed by 5 bases and J by 0 bases, leaving 13 bases between them. Germline V gives CDR1 MGHRA, CDR2 YSYEKL. The CDR3 loop reads CASSGFRGMNTEAFF. The CDR3 region has the DNA TGCGCCAGCAGCGGATTCAGGGGAATGAACACTGAAGCTTTCTTT.

This clone has just a few counts. The chain employs TRBV29-1 and TRBJ2-2; TRBD2 aligns across 7 bases. V lost 6 bases to trimming and J lost 5 bases; unmatched junction nucleotides: 6. Germline CDR1 is SQVTM and CDR2 is ANQGSEA. The CDR3 sequence is 13 residues long. The chain's CDR3 is CSVRGRGTGELFF. CDR3 bases: TGCAGCGTACGCGGGAGAGGAACCGGGGAGCTGTTTTTT.

This chain uses TRBV6-5 with TRBJ2-3, with 9 positions matching TRBD2. The germline V gene encodes CDR1 MNHEY and CDR2 SVGAGI. The CDR3 runs 14 residues. Germline trimming cut 6 bases from V and 3 bases from J; bases unmatched to any gene: 4. CDR3 nucleotides: TGTGCCAGCAGGCTAGCGGGGTCGACAGATACGCAGTATTTT. Its protein is CASRLAGSTDTQYF.

The genes are TRBV5-4 and TRBJ2-5, with D possibly matching TRBD2 (6 bases). Germline CDR1 is SGHNT and CDR2 is YYREEE (reference sequence). V was clipped by 4 bases and J by 0 bases, with 16 bases between them. The CDR3 is 16 residues long. The CDR3 reads CASSISPGLHQETQYF. Here the CDR3 DNA reads TGTGCCAGCAGCATATCCCCGGGACTCCACCAAGAGACCCAGTACTTC.

V is TRBV4-1 and J is TRBJ1-6, with D possibly being TRBD1 (6 bases). The CDR3 is 18 residues long. Germline loops: CDR1 MGHRA, CDR2 YSYEKL. The V end lost 0 bases, the J end lost 6 bases, and 18 bases lay between the germline ends. The CDR3, as DNA: TGCGCCAGCAGCCAAGATTCCCAGGGGAGAGGGGGTAATTCACCCCTCCACTTT. It yields the protein CASSQDSQGRGGNSPLHF.

The genes are TRBV7-9 and TRBJ2-3, with 9 bases fitting TRBD1. The germline gives CDR1 SEHNR, CDR2 FQNEAQ (reference sequence). CDR3 size: 15 residues. V shed 5 bases and J 1 base; nucleotides not matched to a gene: 4. CDR3 sequence: CASSLDRGGTDTQYF. The CDR3 region has the DNA TGTGCCAGCAGCCTTGACAGGGGGGGCACAGATACGCAGTATTTT.

The rearrangement uses TRBV5-1 and TRBJ2-3, with 8 bases that match TRBD2. With 3 bases clipped from V and 2 bases from J, the junction kept 11 bases outside the gene matches. The CDR3 contains 17 residues. The V gene's germline CDR1 is SGHRS and CDR2 YFSETQ. The CDR3 bases are TGCGCCAGCAGCTCCGAAGGACTAGCTCTATTCACAGATACGCAGTATTTT. Encoded protein: CASSSEGLALFTDTQYF.

The chain employs TRBV19 and TRBJ1-6; 8 bases agree with TRBD1. Looked up from germline, CDR1 is LNHDA and CDR2 is SQIVND (reference sequence). This CDR3 spans 15 amino acids. The V and J ends lost 5 bases and 7 bases, in that order; junction bases with no gene match: 7. The CDR3 DNA reads TGTGCCAGTAGTCCCTTCGGGACAGGCAATTCACCCCTCCACTTT. Its translation is CASSPFGTGNSPLHF.

V and J are TRBV18 and TRBJ1-2, with TRBD1 matching 12 bases. With 3 bases clipped from V and 5 bases from J, the junction kept 13 bases outside the gene matches. The CDR3 is made up of 18 amino acids. CDR1 and CDR2 from the germline V gene are KGHSH and LQKENI. The CDR3 nucleotides are TGTGCCAGCTCACCCACCGGGACAGGGGGCCGATATAGATATGGCTACACCTTC. Residues: CASSPTGTGGRYRYGYTF. The full variable domain, completed using reference TRBV18 and TRBJ1-2, is NAGVMQNPRHLVRRRGQEARLRCSPMKGHSHVYWYRQLPEEGLKFMVYLQKENIIDESGMPKERFSAEFPKEGPSILRIQQVVRGDSAAYFCASSPTGTGGRYRYGYTFGSGTRLTVV.

In its sample, this clone was seen a few times. The chain has TRBV7-2 and TRBJ2-3; no clear D gene. The CDR3 has 13 residues. V was trimmed by 6 bases and J by 2 bases, leaving 9 bases between them. Germline CDR1 is SGHTA and CDR2 is FQGNSA. The DNA for the CDR3 is TGTGCCAGCAGAACACCACCCACAGATACGCAGTATTTT. Amino acids: CASRTPPTDTQYF.

This clone was seen a handful of times. The J gene is TRBJ1-1, the V gene TRBV6-5; 7 nucleotides line up with TRBD1. Germline V gene lookup returns CDR1 MNHEY and CDR2 SVGAGI. The ends lost 5 bases at V and 0 bases at J; junction bases unmatched: 3. The CDR3 contains 14 residues. The CDR3 here is CASSLDRMNTEAFF. CDR3 DNA sequence: TGTGCCAGCAGTCTGGACAGGATGAACACTGAAGCTTTCTTT.

The chain has TRBV11-2 and TRBJ2-1; 9 bases align to TRBD2. Germline V CDR1 and CDR2: SGHAT, FQNNGV. V lost 8 bases to trimming and J lost 4 bases; unmatched junction nucleotides: 6. The CDR3 contains 14 residues. CDR3 bases: TGTGCCAGCTTTGGGACTAGCAAGTACAATGAGCAGTTCTTC. Encoded protein: CASFGTSKYNEQFF.

The chain has TRBV27 and TRBJ2-7; TRBD2 is a possible D gene (6 bases). Trimming cost V 4 bases and J 3 bases, with 25 bases left between them. The germline V gene encodes CDR1 MNHEY and CDR2 SMNVEV (reference sequence). This CDR3 has 18 amino acids. The CDR3 DNA reads TGTGCCAGCAGTTCCGGACTCACTAGCCCCAGAGGAGGCTACGAGCAGTACTTC. This encodes CASSSGLTSPRGGYEQYF.

The V gene is TRBV9, the J gene TRBJ2-7; 10 bases fit TRBD2. Germline values: CDR1 SGDLS, CDR2 YYNGEE. V shed 0 bases, J shed 5 bases, and the junction held 2 bases outside the gene matches. The CDR3 covers 14 residues. This CDR3 reads CASSVVAGGDEQYF. In DNA, the CDR3 is TGTGCCAGCAGCGTAGTAGCGGGAGGTGACGAGCAGTACTTC. Complete variable domain (other parts from reference TRBV9 and TRBJ2-7): DSGVTQTPKHLITATGQRVTLRCSPRSGDLSVYWYQQSLDQGLQFLIQYYNGEERAKGNILERFSAQQFPDLHSELNLSSLELGDSALYFCASSVVAGGDEQYFGPGTRLTVT.

The genes are TRBV2 and TRBJ2-3; TRBD1 is a possible D gene (5 bases). This CDR3 has 17 residues. The germline V gene encodes CDR1 SNHLY and CDR2 FYNNEI. The ends were cut back, 7 bases at V and 6 bases at J, with 26 bases in the middle. The CDR3 loop is CASTSYKTVAHEDTQYF. In DNA, the CDR3 is TGTGCCAGCACATCTTATAAGACAGTGGCGCACGAGGATACGCAGTATTTT.

The chain recombines TRBV28 with TRBJ1-3, with unresolved D. The germline gives CDR1 MDHEN, CDR2 SYDVKM. The CDR3 is 14 amino acids. V was clipped by 6 bases and J by 4 bases, with 13 bases between them. The CDR3 coding sequence is TGTGCCAGCAGCCAAGCATGGGCAGGAAACACCATATATTTT. Residues: CASSQAWAGNTIYF.